The entry below gives a single T cell receptor beta chain sequence along with its context. Its antigen is still unknown. The data belong to a study of vaccination effects on CD4 cells after COVID-19. As for the study in general: Each participant received a vaccine that was either BNT162b2 or mRNA-1273, given as two doses. Sample collection from two convalescent patients occurred 16 days and one week before vaccination.

Sequencing was performed with immunoSEQ multiplex PCR; in TCRdb, only in-frame clones are kept and a portion is missing. There are roughly 73,000 clones in the sample; roughly 73% occur only once, and about 4.7% lies in the top ten. Germline V gene sequence: CDR1 LNHDA, CDR2 SQIVND (reference sequence). This CDR3 contains 14 residues. Trimming took off 9 bases at V and 1 base at J, with 12 bases between the two ends. Antigen-specific CD4+ T cells were expanded (with viral peptide pools) by the ViraFEST assay ahead of sequencing. On day 10 of culture, CD4+ T cells were separated out. Infection dated between March and December 2020, before the Alpha, Beta and Delta variants reached the United States. HIV-1 Nef peptide pool stimulation served as negative control. Findings of the study overall: Few convalescent patients and no early post-infection timepoints were included in the study.

The chain links TRBV19 to TRBJ2-2; D unresolved. The TCR sequence derives from a human donor who had a prior SARS-CoV-2 infection. The starting material was CD4+ T cells from PBMCs cultured with HIV peptides, obtained before COVID-19 vaccination. As for subset: HIV-1 Nef peptide pool negative control/reference culture. The CDR3 nucleotides are TGTGCCAGCCTCAACGCTTTGAACACCGGGGAGCTGTTTTTT. Translating it yields CASLNALNTGELFF.